This T cell receptor beta chain was recorded in a study of beta chain features in type 1 diabetes. Germline V gene sequence: CDR1 MDHEN, CDR2 SYDVKM. V was cut by 1 base and J by 5 bases, with 18 bases left in between. The CDR3 is made up of 16 amino acids. The sequenced template was cDNA made from the entire isolated RNA. Repertoires were generated with immunoSEQ multiplex PCR, while TCRdb's copy carries only in-frame clones and drops some. The table lists 900,000 or so clones, roughly 17% of them singletons. Every sorted population was more than 95% pure. The sequence was obtained from a woman under 30 in good health. V usage is TRBV28 and J usage is TRBJ2-7; D not resolved. The sample consisted of naive CD4+ T cells from blood. This chain's CDR3 is CASSLLGSSARHEQYF. DNA of the CDR3: TGTGCCAGCAGTTTATTGGGCAGCTCGGCCCGCCACGAGCAGTACTTC.